The following is a T cell receptor (beta chain) sequence with its context. The target of this receptor is not known. No base quality information exists; no much larger clone differs at one position. These data are taken from a study of shared clonotypes between healthy human individuals (dated by TCRdb to about 2020). The study in broad terms: A few men and a couple of women, aged 18 to 49 years, made up the cohort. Leukapheresis yielded between about 0.85 and 9.5 billion PBMCs per donor. Libraries were prepared and TCR repertoires were sequenced by different laboratories using diverse techniques, in order to increase sequencing depth and limit assay-specific biases. For each donor, three plates each were used for CD4 naive and CD4 memory, two plates were used for CD8 naive, and one plate was used for CD8 memory. To estimate repertoire size and how much clonotypes are shared between individuals, the study performed deep sequencing of blood TCR repertoires from a handful of healthy adults. The paper as a whole reports these results and caveats: Estimated clonotype richness was generally larger for naive than for memory subsets. Rarefaction of sorted-subset datasets indicated incomplete sequencing despite the large sequencing depth. Sampling was restricted to blood, and TCR repertoires in tissue are likely to differ from TCR repertoires in blood. The genetic and exposure-history diversity represented was limited by the small number of donors. Compared with non-shared clonotypes, clonotypes shared by all four sorted-subset donors had higher generation probabilities. Sharing across a few donors was observed for roughly 5.4% of naive CD4, less than 4% of naive CD8, 2% to 2.5% of memory CD4, and about 0.4% of memory CD8 clonotypes. Pairwise subsampling indicated that sequencing depth was expected to affect the degree of clonotype sharing among donors.

From the germline V gene, CDR1 is MGHDK and CDR2 is SYGVNS. V is shortened by 6 bases, J by 0 bases, and the region joining them spans 9 bases. The CDR3 numbers 13 residues from cysteine through phenylalanine. Only the CDR3 DNA stays, 39 bases, in frame from base 1. Using the deep immunoSEQ assay, TCR CDR3 regions were amplified from genomic DNA by multiplex PCR. Extracted genomic DNA from each cell subset was spread evenly across all wells of several immunoSEQ 96-well plates, with each plate serving as a replicate. For sorted subsets, 200 to 250 ng of genomic DNA, equivalent to some 30,000 T cell genomes, went into each replicate PCR. The purified libraries were quantified using a Qubit 3.0 fluorometer, sized with a Bioanalyzer 2100, and then quantified again using the KAPA Library Quantification kit. Every immunoSEQ 96-well plate was sequenced on a dedicated single-read 150-cycle Illumina NextSeq 550 flow cell. Per the source publication's procedure: Because the immunoSEQ output included only junctional sequences and no quality scores, the filtering could not be the same as the filtering used for full-length reads. To assign V/J genes and CDR3, sequences were annotated against IMGT germline references using PyIR, a Python wrapper for IgBLAST v1.9. Reads were removed for weak V/J assignments (E-value above 1e-6), missing CDR3, stop codons, out-of-frame junctions, or ambiguous translated residues. V3J clonotypes were defined as sequences sharing an identical inferred V gene, J gene, and CDR3 amino acid sequence. Percentage overlap between repertoires was computed as shared unique clonotypes divided by the size of the smaller repertoire. Repertoire richness was assessed with RTK rarefaction, the Chao1 estimator, and Recon v2.1 estimates of unobserved clonotypes. Generation probabilities for all TCRbeta clonotypes obtained by the gDNA method from a few donors were computed using OLGA. As stored in TCRdb, this immuneACCESS dataset retains in-frame rearrangements with V and J assigned. A fraction of the clones does not appear; measured against another copy, unresolved V genes explain less than half of the discrepancy, and the remainder lacks a known reason. From that table come the V and J calls and clone size; the DNA was used to work out D and trimming. For this sample the table gives 2 million to 2.5 million clones, of which approximately 94% were detected only once. Roughly 0.13% of the sample lies in the top ten.

The donors were healthy, HIV-negative adults with no recently reported acute infections or vaccinations. Every donor was a Caucasian adult residing in Nashville, Tennessee, USA. Magnetic negative selection was used to enrich CD4+ T cells, after which naive cells were positively selected on CD45RA and the negative fraction became the memory subset. After blood collection by leukapheresis, PBMCs were isolated using Ficoll-Histopaque density gradient centrifugation and then cryopreserved in the vapor phase of liquid nitrogen. Analytical flow cytometry was used to check the purity and quantity of each magnetically sorted T cell population. Each sorted fraction had its genomic DNA isolated and then quantified by UV absorbance on a Nanodrop 2000c.

The specimen was naive CD4+ T cells sorted from blood. The sample's cell subset or site, from its label and the paper: CD45RA+ positively selected. Here the chain combines TRBV25-1 and TRBJ2-7, with TRBD1 as a weak D call on 5 bases. The sequence derives from a man aged 18-30 years in good health. The CDR3 reads as follows: CASSRTPSYEQYF. Read as DNA, the sequence is TGTGCCAGCAGCAGGACACCCTCCTACGAGCAGTACTTC.